Described below is a single TCR beta chain sequence and its context. As yet, its antigen is unknown. This CDR3 spans 14 amino acids. Germline values: CDR1 LNHNV, CDR2 YYDKDF (reference sequence). J lost 6 bases, V lost 8 bases, and 9 bases had no gene match. This specimen belongs to a study of cytomegalovirus exposure and HLA in healthy donors. Notes on the study in general: Investigators reported around 150 TCR beta chains as tied to cytomegalovirus. According to a subsequent analysis, TCR clusters from the first cohort were inclined to appear together in the 120 validation repertoires.

From the approximately 120-subject validation cohort, which was separate from the roughly 700-subject first cohort, the donors were drawn. TCRdb's copy holds only in-frame clones and misses some; the assay was immunoSEQ multiplex PCR. Here the sample spans about 160,000 clones, about 90% being singletons. This receptor was taken from a woman between 18 and 29 years old in good health and CMV-seropositive. Sequenced material: PBMCs. V gene TRBV15 combines with J gene TRBJ2-1; 8 bases line up with TRBD1. Here the CDR3 reads CATGRGGQGNEQFF. For the CDR3, the DNA is TGTGCCACCGGGCGCGGAGGACAGGGCAATGAGCAGTTCTTC.